These 15 T cell receptor beta chains originate from one sample sequenced in a study of identifying expanded T cells in peripheral blood. Only in-frame clones appear in the TCRdb table, and some are missing; sequencing was by immunoSEQ multiplex PCR. Among 81,000 or so clones, 84% were seen once, and the ten largest hold around 20%. Source material: blood. Receptors were obtained from a person between 18 and 70 years old in good health.

V and J are TRBV28 and TRBJ2-7; D unclear. CDR1 and CDR2 (germline): MDHEN, SYDVKM. The CDR3 loop spans 16 amino acids. The ends were cut back, 3 bases at V and 0 bases at J, with 15 bases in the middle. The chain's CDR3 is CASSFSTSFSSYEQYF. The CDR3 DNA reads TGTGCCAGCAGTTTCTCCACAAGTTTCAGCTCCTACGAGCAGTACTTC.

The chain combines TRBV28 with TRBJ1-4; the D gene is possibly TRBD1 (6 bases). The CDR3 is 15 amino acids. Trimming left V 3 bases short and J 8 bases short, with 16 bases between. Germline V lookup: CDR1 MDHEN, CDR2 SYDVKM. The CDR3 DNA reads as TGTGCCAGCAGTTTCTCACAGGGCGAGGTGGAAAAACTGTTTTTT. It codes for CASSFSQGEVEKLFF.

The chain carries TRBV7-6 and TRBJ2-3; no definite D call. Trimming took off 1 base at V and 6 bases at J, with 11 bases between the two ends. Germline-derived CDR1 and CDR2 are SGHVS and FNYEAQ. The length of the CDR3 is 14 residues. This CDR3 is CASSLVWGDDTQYF. The DNA of the CDR3 is TGTGCCAGCAGCTTAGTATGGGGTGATGATACGCAGTATTTT.

V is TRBV15 and J is TRBJ1-1, with D tentatively TRBD1 (6 bases). Trimming removed 0 bases from V and 3 bases from J, with 20 bases in between. The CDR3 has 18 amino acids. Germline V gene lookup returns CDR1 LNHNV and CDR2 YYDKDF (reference sequence). In DNA form, the CDR3 reads TGTGCCACCAGCAGAGATCGGGGACACCCGCTGCGAGACACTGAAGCTTTCTTT. This gives the protein CATSRDRGHPLRDTEAFF.

This chain uses TRBV6-5 with TRBJ1-2; 9 nucleotides line up with TRBD1. The length of the CDR3 is 12 residues. Per germline, CDR1 MNHEY and CDR2 SVGAGI. V shed 4 bases, J shed 8 bases, and the junction held 2 bases outside the gene matches. The DNA for the CDR3 is TGTGCCAGCAGTTCGACAGGGGGAGGCTACACCTTC. Its translation: CASSSTGGGYTF.

V and J are TRBV5-1 and TRBJ2-3, with 9 positions matching TRBD1. Losses at the gene ends were 4 bases for V and 4 bases for J; bases not matched to a gene: 4. Germline lookup yields CDR1 SGHRS and CDR2 YFSETQ. The CDR3 is 14 amino acids. CDR3 sequence (DNA): TGCGCCAGCAGCACGGACAGGGGCGCAGATACGCAGTATTTT. Translating it yields CASSTDRGADTQYF. Supplemented by reference TRBV5-1 and TRBJ2-3, the full variable domain reads KAGVTQTPRYLIKTRGQQVTLSCSPISGHRSVSWYQQTPGQGLQFLFEYFSETQRNKGNFPGRFSGRQFSNSRSEMNVSTLELGDSALYLCASSTDRGADTQYFGPGTRLTVL.

The J gene is TRBJ2-5, the V gene TRBV11-2; no firm D call. This CDR3 spans 12 amino acids. The V and J ends lost 3 bases and 1 base respectively, with 3 bases between them. The germline gives CDR1 SGHAT, CDR2 FQNNGV. For the CDR3, the DNA is TGTGCCAGCAGCTTTACCCAAGAGACCCAGTACTTC. Its protein is CASSFTQETQYF.

CDR3 amino acids: CASRDDSLNTEAFF. The CDR3 DNA is TGTGCCAGTAGAGACGACAGCTTGAACACTGAAGCTTTCTTT. V usage is TRBV19 and J usage is TRBJ1-1, with D possibly being TRBD1 (5 bases). V was trimmed by 6 bases and J by 0 bases, leaving 11 bases between them. Germline V gene sequence: CDR1 LNHDA, CDR2 SQIVND (reference sequence). CDR3 length equals 14 residues. The full variable domain, its missing parts supplied by reference TRBV19 and TRBJ1-1, is DGGITQSPKYLFRKEGQNVTLSCEQNLNHDAMYWYRQDPGQGLRLIYYSQIVNDFQKGDIAEGYSVSREKKESFPLTVTSAQKNPTAFYLCASRDDSLNTEAFFGQGTRLTVV.

The V and J genes are TRBV9 and TRBJ2-3; D is unclear. Germline V gene data show CDR1 as SGDLS and CDR2 as YYNGEE. V was cut by 0 bases and J by 1 base, with 6 bases left in between. This CDR3 is 14 amino acids long. Written as DNA, the CDR3 is TGTGCCAGCAGCGTAGCTGATCGCACAGATACGCAGTATTTT. Protein: CASSVADRTDTQYF.

The chain is built from TRBV2 and TRBJ2-5; D might be TRBD2 (6 bases). Germline CDR1 SNHLY, CDR2 FYNNEI. With 3 bases removed from V and 1 base from J, the gap between germline ends came to 12 bases. There are 15 residues in the CDR3. The CDR3 region is CASSETGEPQETQYF. The CDR3, as DNA: TGTGCCAGCAGTGAGACGGGGGAACCCCAAGAGACCCAGTACTTC. Full variable domain (rest looked up from reference TRBV2 and TRBJ2-5): EPEVTQTPSHQVTQMGQEVILRCVPISNHLYFYWYRQILGQKVEFLVSFYNNEISEKSEIFDDQFSVERPDGSNFTLKIRSTKLEDSAMYFCASSETGEPQETQYFGPGTRLLVL.

This sequence joins TRBV6-4 and TRBJ1-2; 7 bases line up with TRBD1. The CDR3 length is 13 residues. Per the germline V gene, CDR1 is MRHNA and CDR2 is SNTAGT. After removal of 6 bases from V and 11 bases from J, the junction contained 12 bases not matched to a gene. CDR3 nucleotides: TGTGCCAGCAGGGAAAGGACAGGCGGTCTTTACACCTTC. Translated, it gives CASRERTGGLYTF.

The chain combines TRBV10-3 with TRBJ2-7; 7 positions agree with TRBD1. V lost 0 bases and J lost 5; bases outside the gene matches: 4. This CDR3 has 14 amino acids. Germline CDR1 and CDR2: ENHRY and SYGVKD. CDR3 coding DNA: TGTGCCATCAGTGAGTCGGTAGGGGGCAACGAGCAGTACTTC. Amino acids: CAISESVGGNEQYF.

The J gene is TRBJ2-1, the V gene TRBV7-9, with 10 bases that match TRBD1. This CDR3 has 17 amino acids. CDR1 SEHNR and CDR2 FQNEAQ come from the germline V gene (reference sequence). The V and J ends lost 1 base and 4 bases, in that order; junction bases with no gene match: 7. The CDR3 region has the DNA TGTGCCAGCAGCTTAGGTTCGGGACAGGGGTATTACAATGAGCAGTTCTTC. Translation gives CASSLGSGQGYYNEQFF.

The chain recombines TRBV7-9 with TRBJ2-5; 7 bases match TRBD1. The germline gives CDR1 SEHNR, CDR2 FQNEAQ (reference sequence). This CDR3 has 14 amino acids. V was pared by 5 bases and J by 1 base, with 4 bases of the junction left unmatched. This CDR3 reads CASSARTGQETQYF. As DNA, the CDR3 is TGTGCCAGCAGCGCCCGGACAGGCCAAGAGACCCAGTACTTC.

This chain uses TRBV5-4 with TRBJ1-1, with TRBD1 as a possible D gene (6 bases). CDR1 is SGHNT, CDR2 YYREEE, per germline (reference sequence). The germline V and J ends were trimmed by 4 bases and 5 bases, with 18 bases remaining between them. This CDR3 is built from 15 residues. This CDR3 is CASSPGGGAGTEAFF. In DNA, the CDR3 is TGTGCCAGCAGCCCCGGAGGGGGGGCAGGGACTGAAGCTTTCTTT.